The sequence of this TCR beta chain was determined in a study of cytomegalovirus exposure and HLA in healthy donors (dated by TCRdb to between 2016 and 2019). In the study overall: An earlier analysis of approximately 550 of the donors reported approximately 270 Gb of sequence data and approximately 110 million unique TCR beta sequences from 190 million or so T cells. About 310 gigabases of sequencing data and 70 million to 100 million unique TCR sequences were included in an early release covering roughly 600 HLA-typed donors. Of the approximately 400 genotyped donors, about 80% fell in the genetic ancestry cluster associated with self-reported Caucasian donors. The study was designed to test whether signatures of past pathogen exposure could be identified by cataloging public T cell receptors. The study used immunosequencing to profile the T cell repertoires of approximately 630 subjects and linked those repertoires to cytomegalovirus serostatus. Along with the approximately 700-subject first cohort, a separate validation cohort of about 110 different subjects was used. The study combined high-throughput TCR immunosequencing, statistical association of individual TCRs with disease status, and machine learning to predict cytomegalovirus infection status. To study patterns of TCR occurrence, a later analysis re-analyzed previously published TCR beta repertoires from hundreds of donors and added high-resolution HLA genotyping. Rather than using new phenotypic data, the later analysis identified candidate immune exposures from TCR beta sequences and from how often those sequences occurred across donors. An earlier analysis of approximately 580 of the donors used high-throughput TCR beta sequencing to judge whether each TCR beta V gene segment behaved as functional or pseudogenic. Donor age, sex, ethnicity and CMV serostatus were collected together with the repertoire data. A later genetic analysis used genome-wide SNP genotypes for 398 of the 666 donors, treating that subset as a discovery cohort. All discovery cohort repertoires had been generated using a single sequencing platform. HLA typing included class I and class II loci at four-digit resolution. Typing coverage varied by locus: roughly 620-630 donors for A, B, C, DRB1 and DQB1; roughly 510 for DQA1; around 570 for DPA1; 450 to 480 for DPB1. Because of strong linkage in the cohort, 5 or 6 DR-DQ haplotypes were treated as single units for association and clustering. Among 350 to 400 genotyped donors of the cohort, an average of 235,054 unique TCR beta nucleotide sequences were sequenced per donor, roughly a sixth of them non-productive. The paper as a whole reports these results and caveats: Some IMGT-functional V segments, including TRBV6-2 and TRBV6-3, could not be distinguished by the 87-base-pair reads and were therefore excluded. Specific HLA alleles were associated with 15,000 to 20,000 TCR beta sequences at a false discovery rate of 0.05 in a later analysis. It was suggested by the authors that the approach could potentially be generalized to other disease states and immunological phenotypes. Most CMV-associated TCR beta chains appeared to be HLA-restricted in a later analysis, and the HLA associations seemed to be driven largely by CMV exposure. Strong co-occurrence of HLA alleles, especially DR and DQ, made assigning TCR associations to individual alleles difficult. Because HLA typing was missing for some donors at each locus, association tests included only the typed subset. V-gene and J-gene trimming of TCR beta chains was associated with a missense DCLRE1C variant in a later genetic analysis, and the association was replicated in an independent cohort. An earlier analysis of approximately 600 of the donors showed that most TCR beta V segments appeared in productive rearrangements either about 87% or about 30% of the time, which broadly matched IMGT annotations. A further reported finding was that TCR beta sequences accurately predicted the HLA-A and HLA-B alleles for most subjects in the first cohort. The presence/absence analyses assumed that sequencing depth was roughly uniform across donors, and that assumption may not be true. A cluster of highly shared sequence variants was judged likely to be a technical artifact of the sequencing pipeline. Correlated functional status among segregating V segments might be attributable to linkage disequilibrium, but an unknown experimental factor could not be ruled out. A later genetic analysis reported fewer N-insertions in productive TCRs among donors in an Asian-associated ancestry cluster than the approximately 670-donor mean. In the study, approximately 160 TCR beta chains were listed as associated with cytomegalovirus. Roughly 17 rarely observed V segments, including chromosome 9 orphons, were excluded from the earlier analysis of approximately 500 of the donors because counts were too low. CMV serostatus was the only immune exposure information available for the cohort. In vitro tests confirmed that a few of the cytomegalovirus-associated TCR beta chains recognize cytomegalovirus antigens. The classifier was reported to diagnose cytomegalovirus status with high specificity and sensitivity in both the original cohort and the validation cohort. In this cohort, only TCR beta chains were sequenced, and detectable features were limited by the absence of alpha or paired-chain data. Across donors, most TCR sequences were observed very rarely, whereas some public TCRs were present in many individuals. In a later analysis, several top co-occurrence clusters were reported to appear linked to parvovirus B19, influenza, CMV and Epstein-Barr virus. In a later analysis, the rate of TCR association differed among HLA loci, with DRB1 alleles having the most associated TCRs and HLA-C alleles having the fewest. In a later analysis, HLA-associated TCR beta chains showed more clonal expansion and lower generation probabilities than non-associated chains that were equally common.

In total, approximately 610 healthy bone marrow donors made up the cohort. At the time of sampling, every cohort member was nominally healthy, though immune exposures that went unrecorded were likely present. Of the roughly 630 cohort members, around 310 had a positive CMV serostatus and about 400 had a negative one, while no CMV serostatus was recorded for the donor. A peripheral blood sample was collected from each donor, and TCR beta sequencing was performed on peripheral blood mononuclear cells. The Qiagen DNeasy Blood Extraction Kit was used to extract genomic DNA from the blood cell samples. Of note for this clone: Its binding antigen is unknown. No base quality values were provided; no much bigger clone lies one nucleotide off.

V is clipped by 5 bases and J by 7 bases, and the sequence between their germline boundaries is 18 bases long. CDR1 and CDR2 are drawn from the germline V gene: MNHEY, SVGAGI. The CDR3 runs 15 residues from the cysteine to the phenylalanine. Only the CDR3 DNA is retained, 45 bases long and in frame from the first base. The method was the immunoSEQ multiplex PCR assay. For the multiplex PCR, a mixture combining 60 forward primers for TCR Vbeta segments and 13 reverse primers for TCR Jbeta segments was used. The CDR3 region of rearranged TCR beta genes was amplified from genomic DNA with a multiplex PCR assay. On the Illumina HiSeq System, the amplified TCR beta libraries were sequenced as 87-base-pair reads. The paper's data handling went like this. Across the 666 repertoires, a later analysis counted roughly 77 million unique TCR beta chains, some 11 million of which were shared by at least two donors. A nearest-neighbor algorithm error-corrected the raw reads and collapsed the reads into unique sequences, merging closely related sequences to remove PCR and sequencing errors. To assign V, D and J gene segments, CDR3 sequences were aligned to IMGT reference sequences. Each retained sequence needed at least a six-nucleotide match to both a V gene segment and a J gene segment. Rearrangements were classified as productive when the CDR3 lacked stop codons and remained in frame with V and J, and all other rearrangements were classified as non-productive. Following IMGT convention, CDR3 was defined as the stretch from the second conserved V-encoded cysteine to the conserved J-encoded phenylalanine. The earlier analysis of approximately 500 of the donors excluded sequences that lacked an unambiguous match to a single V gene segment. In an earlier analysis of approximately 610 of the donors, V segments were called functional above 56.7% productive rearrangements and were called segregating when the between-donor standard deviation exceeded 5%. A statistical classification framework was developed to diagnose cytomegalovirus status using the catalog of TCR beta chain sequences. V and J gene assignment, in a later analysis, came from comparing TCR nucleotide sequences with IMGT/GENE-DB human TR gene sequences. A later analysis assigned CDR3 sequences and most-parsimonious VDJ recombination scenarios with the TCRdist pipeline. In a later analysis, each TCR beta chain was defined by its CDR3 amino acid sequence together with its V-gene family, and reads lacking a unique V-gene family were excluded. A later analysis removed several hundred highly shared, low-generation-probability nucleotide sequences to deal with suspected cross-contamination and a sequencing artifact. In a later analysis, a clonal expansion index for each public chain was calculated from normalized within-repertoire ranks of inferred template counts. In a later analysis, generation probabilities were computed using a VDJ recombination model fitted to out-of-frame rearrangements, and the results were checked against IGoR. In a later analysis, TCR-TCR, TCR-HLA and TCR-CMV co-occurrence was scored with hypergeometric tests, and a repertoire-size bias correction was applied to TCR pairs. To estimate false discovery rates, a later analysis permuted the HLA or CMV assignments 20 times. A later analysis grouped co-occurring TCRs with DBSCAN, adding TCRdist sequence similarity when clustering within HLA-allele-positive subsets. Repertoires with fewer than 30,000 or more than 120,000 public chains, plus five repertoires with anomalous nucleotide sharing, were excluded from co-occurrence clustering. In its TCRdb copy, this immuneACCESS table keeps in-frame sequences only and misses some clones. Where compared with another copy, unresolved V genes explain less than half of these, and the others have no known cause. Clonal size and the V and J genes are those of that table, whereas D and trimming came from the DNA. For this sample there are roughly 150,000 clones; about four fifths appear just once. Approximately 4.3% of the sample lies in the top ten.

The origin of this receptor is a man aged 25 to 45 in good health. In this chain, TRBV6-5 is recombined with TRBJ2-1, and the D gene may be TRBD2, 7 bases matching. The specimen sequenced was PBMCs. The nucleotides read TGTGCCAGCAGTCGTGGGGGCGGGGGTAAGAATGAGCAGTTCTTC. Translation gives CASSRGGGGKNEQFF.